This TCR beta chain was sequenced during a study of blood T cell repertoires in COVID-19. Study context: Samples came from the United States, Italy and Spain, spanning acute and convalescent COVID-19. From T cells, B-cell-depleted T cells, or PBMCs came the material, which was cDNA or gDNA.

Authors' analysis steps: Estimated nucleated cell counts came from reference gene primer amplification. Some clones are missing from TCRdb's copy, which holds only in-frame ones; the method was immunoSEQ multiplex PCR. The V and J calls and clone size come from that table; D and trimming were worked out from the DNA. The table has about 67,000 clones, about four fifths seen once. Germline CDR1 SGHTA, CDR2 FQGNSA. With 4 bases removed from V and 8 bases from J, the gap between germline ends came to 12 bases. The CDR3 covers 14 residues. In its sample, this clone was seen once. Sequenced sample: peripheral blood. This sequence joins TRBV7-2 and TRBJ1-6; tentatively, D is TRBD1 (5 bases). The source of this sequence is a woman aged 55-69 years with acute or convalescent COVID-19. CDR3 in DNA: TGTGCCAGCAGCTCCTCCCAGGGCCATTCACCCCTCCACTTT. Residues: CASSSSQGHSPLHF.